The 22 T cell receptor beta chains in this list originate from one sample, sequenced in a study of T cell repertoires in cytomegalovirus infection. TCRdb fed the reads into MiXCR, producing one record per CDR3 protein. The table has about 500,000 distinct CDR3 sequences, 33% seen once. The antigens of these receptors remain unknown. The specimen comprised cultured PBMCs, sampled from culture after CMV antigen stimulation. All receptors come from a human donor in good health (CMV status not recorded). Some clones in this sample may be carry-over from other donors' samples.

This sequence joins TRBV15 and TRBJ1-2, with D maybe TRBD1 (6 bases). The CDR3 totals 16 residues. Trimming took 0 bases from V and 7 from J, leaving 18 bases between them. Germline CDR1 reads LNHNV; CDR2 reads YYDKDF (reference sequence). The CDR3: CATSRDGGGAVSGYTF. Written as DNA, the CDR3 is TGTGCCACCAGCAGAGATGGGGGGGGCGCGGTCAGTGGCTACACCTTC.

The chain combines TRBV7-9 with TRBJ2-5; TRBD2 aligns across 8 bases. The CDR3 is 15 amino acids. Trimming removed 1 base from V and 5 bases from J; junction bases left unmatched: 6. Germline V CDR1 and CDR2: SEHNR, FQNEAQ (reference sequence). CDR3 amino acids: CASSLGSGNTETQYF. The CDR3 coding sequence is TGTGCCAGCAGCTTAGGTAGCGGGAATACGGAGACCCAGTACTTC.

The chain uses TRBV20-1 and TRBJ1-1; no clear D. The CDR3 totals 13 residues. The V end was cut by 1 base, the J end by 11 bases, with 17 bases between. CDR1 DFQATT and CDR2 SNEGSKA come from the germline V gene (reference sequence). The CDR3 loop is CSARGERLALAFF. CDR3 bases: TGCAGTGCTAGAGGTGAAAGGCTGGCTTTGGCTTTCTTT.

This clonotype was detected a few times. The chain combines TRBV5-1 with TRBJ2-6; D call uncertain. Germline V gene lookup returns CDR1 SGHRS and CDR2 YFSETQ. Trimming pared 0 bases from V and 2 bases from J, leaving 9 bases between. The CDR3 covers 16 residues. CDR3 in amino acids: CASSLGGGPGANVLTF. For the CDR3, the DNA is TGCGCCAGCAGCTTGGGAGGTGGGCCTGGGGCCAACGTCCTGACTTTC.

The chain is built from TRBV5-1 and TRBJ2-5; 8 nucleotides agree with TRBD1. Germline V gene data show CDR1 as SGHRS and CDR2 as YFSETQ. With 2 bases clipped from V and 4 bases from J, the junction kept 7 bases outside the gene matches. This CDR3 contains 15 residues. This CDR3 reads CASSFQGASGETQYF. CDR3 bases: TGCGCCAGCAGCTTCCAGGGGGCAAGTGGAGAGACCCAGTACTTC.

V gene TRBV28 combines with J gene TRBJ2-7; TRBD2 matches 13 bases. Germline loops: CDR1 MDHEN, CDR2 SYDVKM. With 5 bases clipped from V and 5 bases from J, the junction kept 6 bases outside the gene matches. This CDR3 is built from 15 residues. The CDR3 loop is CASSMTGLAGDEQYV. CDR3 coding DNA: TGTGCCAGCAGTATGACCGGACTAGCGGGAGACGAGCAGTACGTC.

This clonotype was seen a handful of times. The chain uses TRBV7-9 and TRBJ2-7; D unclear. The ends were cut back, 4 bases at V and 5 bases at J, with 15 bases in the middle. This CDR3 region has 14 residues. Per germline, CDR1 SEHNR and CDR2 FQNEAQ (reference sequence). The CDR3 is CASSSRAESHEQYF. The DNA for the CDR3 is TGTGCCAGCAGCTCCCGCGCTGAATCCCACGAGCAGTACTTC.

CDR3 loop: CASGPQQYF. The CDR3 DNA is TGTGCCAGCGGTCCTCAGCAGTACTTC. The genes are TRBV7-6 and TRBJ2-7; D unclear. The CDR3 runs to 9 residues. Per the germline V gene, CDR1 is SGHVS and CDR2 is FNYEAQ. V was trimmed by 8 bases and J by 8 bases, leaving 7 bases between them.

This clonotype was picked up a small number of times. The V call is TRBV7-6, the J call TRBJ1-5, with unresolved D. Germline-derived CDR1 and CDR2 are SGHVS and FNYEAQ. The CDR3 totals 13 residues. The V and J ends lost 3 bases and 5 bases respectively, with 8 bases between them. DNA of the CDR3: TGTGCCAGCAGCTTTCAACGGGATCAGCCCCAGCATTTT. It is translated as CASSFQRDQPQHF.

This clonotype has only a few counts. The rearrangement uses TRBV28 and TRBJ2-3, with unresolved D. The germline V gene has CDR1 MDHEN and CDR2 SYDVKM. The ends were cut back, 8 bases at V and 0 bases at J, with 12 bases in the middle. The CDR3 totals 14 residues. The CDR3 here is CASYSQTSTDTQYF. The CDR3 nucleotides are TGTGCCAGCTACTCTCAGACTAGCACAGATACGCAGTATTTT.

The chain joins TRBV7-2 to TRBJ2-7, with D hard to call. The CDR3 runs 14 residues. Germline values: CDR1 SGHTA, CDR2 FQGNSA. V shed 5 bases and J shed 5 bases, with 16 bases lying between them. CDR3 bases: TGTGCCAGCAGCCCCCCCGGGTTAGGCAACGAGCAGTACTTC. Encoded protein: CASSPPGLGNEQYF.

V is TRBV28 and J is TRBJ1-5; D is perhaps TRBD1 (5 bases). The V end was cut by 2 bases, the J end by 4 bases, with 24 bases between. The CDR3 totals 19 residues. Per germline, CDR1 MDHEN and CDR2 SYDVKM. CDR3: CASSLRGRVTHGGNQPQHF. The CDR3 coding sequence is TGTGCCAGCAGTTTAAGGGGCCGGGTCACCCACGGAGGAAATCAGCCCCAGCATTTT.

This clonotype came up a few times. The V call is TRBV19, the J call TRBJ2-7; D is unclear. CDR1 LNHDA and CDR2 SQIVND come from the germline V gene (reference sequence). With 3 bases removed from V and 1 base from J, the gap between germline ends came to 7 bases. The CDR3 is 13 amino acids. CDR3 DNA: TGTGCCAGTAGTATTGGGCGATCCTACGAGCAGTACTTC. Amino acids: CASSIGRSYEQYF. Using reference TRBV19 and TRBJ2-7 for the parts outside the CDR3, the full variable domain is DGGITQSPKYLFRKEGQNVTLSCEQNLNHDAMYWYRQDPGQGLRLIYYSQIVNDFQKGDIAEGYSVSREKKESFPLTVTSAQKNPTAFYLCASSIGRSYEQYFGPGTRLTVT.

This clonotype was observed a few times. The rearrangement links TRBV19 to TRBJ2-2, with D unresolved. Trimming left V 6 bases short and J 3 bases short, with 11 bases between. Germline V gives CDR1 LNHDA, CDR2 SQIVND (reference sequence). The CDR3 sequence is 14 residues long. The CDR3 DNA reads TGTGCCAGTAGCCTTTCCTCTTACACCGGGGAGCTGTTTTTT. Encoded protein: CASSLSSYTGELFF.

This chain links TRBV4-1 with TRBJ1-2, with 9 bases lining up with TRBD1. The CDR3 contains 16 residues. Germline CDR1 MGHRA, CDR2 YSYEKL. V shed 1 base, J shed 6 bases, and the junction held 9 bases outside the gene matches. Written as DNA, the CDR3 is TGCGCCAGCAGCCAAGCATCGACAGGGGGAGGTGATGGCTACACCTTC. Its protein is CASSQASTGGGDGYTF.

The V and J genes are TRBV11-3 and TRBJ2-5, with 7 bases lining up with TRBD2. J gave up 4 bases and V 3 bases, and 8 bases lay outside the gene matches. The germline CDR1 and CDR2 sequences are SGHNT and YENEEA. CDR3 size: 15 residues. In nucleotides, the CDR3 is TGTGCCAGCAGCTTCGGCGGGAGAGATGGAGAGACCCAGTACTTC. Translated: CASSFGGRDGETQYF.

V and J are TRBV28 and TRBJ2-1; 7 bases agree with TRBD2. The germline CDR1 and CDR2 sequences are MDHEN and SYDVKM. After removal of 2 bases from V and 5 bases from J, the junction contained 15 bases not matched to a gene. The CDR3 consists of 18 residues. The CDR3 sequence: CASSLGIPYGRRHNEQFF. The CDR3 nucleotides read TGTGCCAGCAGTTTAGGCATCCCTTACGGGAGGAGGCACAATGAGCAGTTCTTC.

This clonotype is a singleton in its sample. The V and J genes are TRBV12-3 or TRBV12-4 and TRBJ2-1, with 11 bases matching TRBD2. The CDR3 is 16 amino acids. With 6 bases clipped from V and 7 bases from J, the junction kept 11 bases outside the gene matches. CDR3 protein: CASRPISGRAFNEQFF. The DNA of the CDR3 is TGTGCCAGCAGACCTATTAGCGGGAGGGCCTTTAATGAGCAGTTCTTC.

This rearrangement joins TRBV12-3 or TRBV12-4 to TRBJ1-2; TRBD1 matches 8 bases. With V trimmed by 2 bases and J by 8 bases, 7 bases remained unmatched. This CDR3 has 14 residues. CDR3: CASSLLQGAGGYTF. The CDR3 region has the DNA TGTGCCAGCAGTTTATTGCAGGGGGCCGGAGGCTACACCTTC.

This clonotype was seen a few times. The CDR3 DNA reads TGCAGTGCTTCTACTGGGCACTCTGGGGCCAACGTCCTGACTTTC. This sequence encodes CSASTGHSGANVLTF. The J gene is TRBJ2-6, the V gene TRBV20-1; D not certain. The length of the CDR3 is 15 residues. In germline, CDR1 is DFQATT, CDR2 SNEGSKA (reference sequence). Trimming removed 5 bases at V and 0 bases at J, with 11 bases between.

This clonotype was seen more than once but under ten times. The chain uses TRBV11-2 and TRBJ2-1; 11 positions match TRBD2. The CDR3 is 18 amino acids. V lost 1 base and J lost 3; bases outside the gene matches: 8. CDR1 and CDR2 (germline): SGHAT, FQNNGV. The DNA for the CDR3 is TGTGCCAGCAGCTTAGTCGGGACTAGCGGAGGGGTCTACAATGAGCAGTTCTTC. It translates to CASSLVGTSGGVYNEQFF. The whole variable domain, remainder taken from reference TRBV11-2 and TRBJ2-1, is EAGVAQSPRYKIIEKRQSVAFWCNPISGHATLYWYQQILGQGPKLLIQFQNNGVVDDSQLPKDRFSAERLKGVDSTLKIQPAKLEDSAVYLCASSLVGTSGGVYNEQFFGPGTRLTVL.

This CDR3 is CASSLLSELSYNEQFF. CDR3 nucleotides: TGTGCCAGCAGCCTGCTCAGTGAACTCTCCTACAATGAGCAGTTCTTC. The V call is TRBV7-6, the J call TRBJ2-1; D unresolved. CDR3 length: 16 residues. The V end lost 5 bases, the J end lost 0 bases, and 14 bases lay between the germline ends. Per the germline V gene, CDR1 is SGHVS and CDR2 is FNYEAQ.